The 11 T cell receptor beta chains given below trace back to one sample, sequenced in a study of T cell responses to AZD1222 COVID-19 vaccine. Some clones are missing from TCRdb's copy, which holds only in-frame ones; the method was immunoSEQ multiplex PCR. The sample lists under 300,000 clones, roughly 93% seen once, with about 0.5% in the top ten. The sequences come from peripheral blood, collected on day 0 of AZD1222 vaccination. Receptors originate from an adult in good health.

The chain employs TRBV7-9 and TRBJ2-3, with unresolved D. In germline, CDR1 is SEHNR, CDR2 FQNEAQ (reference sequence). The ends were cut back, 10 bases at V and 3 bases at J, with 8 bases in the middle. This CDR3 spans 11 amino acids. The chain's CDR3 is CAIEATDTQYF. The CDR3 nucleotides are TGTGCCATCGAGGCGACAGATACGCAGTATTTT.

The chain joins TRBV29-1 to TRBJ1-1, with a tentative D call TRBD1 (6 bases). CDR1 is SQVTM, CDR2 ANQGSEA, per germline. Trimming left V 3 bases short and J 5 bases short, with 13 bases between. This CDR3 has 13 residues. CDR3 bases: TGCAGCGTTGAGGTGACAGGTTTGACTGAAGCTTTCTTT. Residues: CSVEVTGLTEAFF.

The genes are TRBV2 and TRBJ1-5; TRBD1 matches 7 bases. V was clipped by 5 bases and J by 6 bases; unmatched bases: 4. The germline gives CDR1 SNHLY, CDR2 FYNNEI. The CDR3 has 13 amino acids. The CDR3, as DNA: TGTGCCAGCAGTTCCAGGGGGGGTCAGCCCCAGCATTTT. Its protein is CASSSRGGQPQHF.

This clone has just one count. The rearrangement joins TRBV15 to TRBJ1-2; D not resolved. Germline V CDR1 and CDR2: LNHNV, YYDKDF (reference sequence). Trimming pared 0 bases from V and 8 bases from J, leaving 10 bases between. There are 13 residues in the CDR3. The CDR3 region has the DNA TGTGCCACCAGCAGAGATGGGGTTGGCGGCTACACCTTC. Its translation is CATSRDGVGGYTF.

CDR3 sequence: CASSPSGQAGAEKLFF. DNA for the CDR3: TGTGCCAGCAGTCCCTCCGGACAGGCGGGCGCGGAAAAACTGTTTTTT. The chain employs TRBV28 and TRBJ1-4, with 7 bases matching TRBD1. This CDR3 is 16 amino acids long. The trim removed 5 bases at V and 8 bases at J, leaving 14 bases unmatched. CDR1 and CDR2 (germline): MDHEN, SYDVKM.

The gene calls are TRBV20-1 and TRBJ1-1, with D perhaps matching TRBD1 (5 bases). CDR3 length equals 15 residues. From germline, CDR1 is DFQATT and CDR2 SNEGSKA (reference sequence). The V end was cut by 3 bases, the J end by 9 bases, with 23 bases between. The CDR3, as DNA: TGCAGTGCTAGTGCCCGCGGGGGTGGAATAGATCAAGCTTTCTTT. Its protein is CSASARGGGIDQAFF.

The CDR3 coding sequence is TGTGCCAGTGGGGGCTCTGGAAACACCATATATTTT. It yields the protein CASGGSGNTIYF. The chain joins TRBV19 to TRBJ1-3, with a possible D match to TRBD1 (5 bases). CDR1 LNHDA and CDR2 SQIVND come from the germline V gene (reference sequence). Trimming cost V 8 bases and J 0 bases, with 5 bases left between them. This CDR3 is 12 amino acids long.

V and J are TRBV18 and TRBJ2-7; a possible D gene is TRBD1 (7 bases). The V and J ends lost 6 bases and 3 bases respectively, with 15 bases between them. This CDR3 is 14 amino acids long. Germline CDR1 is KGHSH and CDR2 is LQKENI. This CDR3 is CASSSQGGVYEQYF. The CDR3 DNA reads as TGTGCCAGCTCTTCCCAGGGGGGAGTCTACGAGCAGTACTTC.

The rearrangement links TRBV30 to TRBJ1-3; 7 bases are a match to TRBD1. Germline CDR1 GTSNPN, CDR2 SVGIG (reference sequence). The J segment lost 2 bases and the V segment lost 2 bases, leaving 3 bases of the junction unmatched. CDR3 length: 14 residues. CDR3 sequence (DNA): TGTGCCTGGAGTACGGGGACAGCTGGAAACACCATATATTTT. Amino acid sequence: CAWSTGTAGNTIYF.

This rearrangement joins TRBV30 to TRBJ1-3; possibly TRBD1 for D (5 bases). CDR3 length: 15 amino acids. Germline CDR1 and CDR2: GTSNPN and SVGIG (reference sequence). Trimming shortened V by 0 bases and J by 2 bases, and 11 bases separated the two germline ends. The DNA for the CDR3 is TGTGCCTGGAGTGTCGGGGGTTATCCTGGAAACACCATATATTTT. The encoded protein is CAWSVGGYPGNTIYF.

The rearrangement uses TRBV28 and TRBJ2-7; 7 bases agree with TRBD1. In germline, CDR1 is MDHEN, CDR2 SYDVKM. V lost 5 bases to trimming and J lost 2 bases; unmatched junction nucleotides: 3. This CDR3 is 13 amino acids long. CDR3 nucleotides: TGTGCCAGCAGTCACAGGGGAACCTACGAGCAGTACTTC. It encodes CASSHRGTYEQYF.